The T cell receptor (beta chain) described here comes from a study of vaccination effects on CD4 cells after COVID-19. Remarks on this clone: Its antigen is unknown.

Researchers isolated CD4+ T cells once 9 to 11 days of culture had elapsed. Cultures got half-medium changes with IL-2 on days 3 and 7. Sequencing was performed with immunoSEQ multiplex PCR; in TCRdb, only in-frame clones are kept and a portion is missing. The sample includes approximately 47,000 clones, 75% to 80% seen only once; the top ten take over 9.5%. The sample consisted of CD4+ T cells from PBMCs cultured without peptide, taken before COVID-19 vaccination. The receptor was derived from a human donor who had a prior SARS-CoV-2 infection.

In DNA form, the CDR3 reads TGTGCCAGCAGCCCAACAGGGATCAGCACTGAAGCTTTCTTT. This gives the protein CASSPTGISTEAFF. This chain connects TRBV7-3 to TRBJ1-1, with a possible D match to TRBD1 (6 bases). V was shortened by 5 bases and J by 4 bases, with 14 bases between the two germline ends. CDR1 and CDR2 (germline): SGHTA, FQGTGA. CDR3 length: 14 residues.